This T cell receptor beta chain was found in a study of shared clonotypes between healthy human individuals. Germline CDR1 and CDR2: GTSNPN and SVGIG (reference sequence). The V segment lost 2 bases and the J segment 4 bases; nucleotides outside the gene matches: 6. The CDR3 is 14 amino acids. Sequencing was performed with immunoSEQ multiplex PCR; in TCRdb, only in-frame clones are kept and a portion is missing. The table shows about 2.3 million clones, with approximately 90% occurring only once. The rearrangement joins TRBV30 to TRBJ2-3; 7 bases are a match to TRBD2. The specimen was naive CD4+ T cells from PBMCs. Stated subset: CD45RA+ positively selected. The sequence came from a young man in good health. Some clones in this sample may be carry-over from other donors' samples. CDR3 DNA: TGTGCCTGGAGTAGGTGGGAGGGCTCAGATACGCAGTATTTT. Residues: CAWSRWEGSDTQYF. Together with reference TRBV30 and TRBJ2-3, the CDR3 gives the full variable domain: SQTIHQWPATLVQPVGSPLSLECTVEGTSNPNLYWYRQAAGRGLQLLFYSVGIGQISSEVPQNLSASRPQDRQFILSSKKLLLSDSGFYLCAWSRWEGSDTQYFGPGTRLTVL.